Sequencing of this T cell receptor (beta chain) was carried out in a study of shared clonotypes between healthy human individuals. Assay: immunoSEQ multiplex PCR; the TCRdb copy retains only in-frame clones and omits some. The repertoire holds 500,000 to 550,000 clones, with roughly 95% as singletons. The CDR3 loop spans 14 amino acids. CDR1 is LNHDA, CDR2 SQIVND, per germline (reference sequence). V lost 6 bases and J lost 2; bases outside the gene matches: 6. The sample comprised naive CD4+ T cells sorted from blood. Subset specified: CD45RA+ positively selected. This rearrangement joins TRBV19 to TRBJ2-7, with 8 bases lining up with TRBD1. This sequence was found in a woman aged 25 to 39 in good health. The CDR3 DNA follows: TGTGCCAGTAGCGTAGGGACAGGACCCTACGAGCAGTACTTC. The encoded protein is CASSVGTGPYEQYF.